This T cell receptor (beta chain) was found in a study of tumor T cells in aggressive B-cell lymphoma. This CDR3 region has 11 residues. Between the trimmed V and J ends, which lost 2 bases and 8 bases, there was a span of 4 bases. The germline V gene has CDR1 SGHRS and CDR2 YFSETQ. Using immunoSEQ multiplex PCR, the repertoire was profiled, and TCRdb retains in-frame clones only, with some absent. This sample has about 1,600 clones, with approximately 77% found just once. V usage is TRBV5-1 and J usage is TRBJ2-2; no reliable D call. The TCR originated in an adult with diffuse large B cell lymphoma. Specimen: tumor tissue. The CDR3 reads CASSFTGELFF. DNA of the CDR3: TGCGCCAGCAGCTTTACAGGGGAGCTGTTTTTT.